The rows below give T cell receptor beta chains drawn from one sample of a study of T-cell memory formation after mild COVID-19. TCRdb reprocessed the 5' RACE reads with MiXCR, giving one entry per CDR3 protein. The data show about 350,000 distinct CDR3 sequences, about 13% seen once. Sequenced sample: PBMCs or a T cell subset sorted from them (not recorded which). All receptors come from a man between 18 and 29 years old who had mild COVID-19 (a few samples of this study predate the infection). Cell type and time point are not known. CDR3s include the opening cysteine and the closing phenylalanine or tryptophan. A D gene is named only where the DNA matches it firmly. Rows may omit the clone size; those that give it use once, few, many or a size class.

J gene: TRBJ1-2; V gene: TRBV10-3; clone size: .; D gene: .; CDR3 DNA: TGTGCCATCAGTGCCAGGGACTCTCGGAACTATGGCTACACCTTC; CDR3 protein: CAISARDSRNYGYTF
J gene: TRBJ2-5; V gene: TRBV20-1; clone size: many; D gene: .; CDR3 DNA: TGCAGTGCTAGAGATTTCAGTGGGGGCCTGGCGGCCCAGTACTTC; CDR3 protein: CSARDFSGGLAAQYF
J gene: TRBJ1-4; V gene: TRBV7-9; clone size: .; D gene: .; CDR3 DNA: TGTGCCAGCAGCCGGGACGCGGATGAAAAACTGTTTTTT; CDR3 protein: CASSRDADEKLFF
J gene: TRBJ1-1; V gene: TRBV20-1; clone size: few; D gene: .; CDR3 DNA: TGCAGTGCTCGGGAGGGAAACACTGAAGCTTTCTTT; CDR3 protein: CSAREGNTEAFF
J gene: TRBJ1-5; V gene: TRBV9; clone size: .; D gene: .; CDR3 DNA: TGTGCCAGCAGCGTAGCCGACAATCAGCCCCAGCATTTT; CDR3 protein: CASSVADNQPQHF
J gene: TRBJ1-3; V gene: TRBV12-3/TRBV12-4; clone size: .; D gene: .; CDR3 DNA: TGTGCCAGCAGCCTCAGACTGGGCGGAAACACCATATATTTT; CDR3 protein: CASSLRLGGNTIYF
J gene: TRBJ1-6; V gene: TRBV9; clone size: .; D gene: .; CDR3 DNA: TGTGCCAGCAGCGTAGAAGGGGGCTATAATTCACCCCTCCACTTT; CDR3 protein: CASSVEGGYNSPLHF
J gene: TRBJ2-7; V gene: TRBV7-2; clone size: few; D gene: TRBD1; CDR3 DNA: TGTGCCAGCAGCTCAGAGGGGGCGCGGGTCTACGAGCAGTACTTC; CDR3 protein: CASSSEGARVYEQYF
J gene: TRBJ1-3; V gene: TRBV6-5; clone size: .; D gene: .; CDR3 DNA: TGTGCCAGCAGTTACGCCCGACAGGCCCTCGGGGGAAACACCATATATTTT; CDR3 protein: CASSYARQALGGNTIYF
J gene: TRBJ1-1; V gene: TRBV6-5; clone size: .; D gene: .; CDR3 DNA: TGTGCCAGCAGCTACTCGCGTACGGGGAGCACTGAAGCTTTCTTT; CDR3 protein: CASSYSRTGSTEAFF
J gene: TRBJ1-4; V gene: TRBV12-3/TRBV12-4; clone size: many; D gene: .; CDR3 DNA: TGTGCCAGCAGTTTTGGTCAGGGACAAGATAATGAAAAACTGTTTTTT; CDR3 protein: CASSFGQGQDNEKLFF